This TCR beta chain was recovered during a study of shared clonotypes between healthy human individuals. Sequencing used immunoSEQ multiplex PCR; TCRdb keeps in-frame clones, though not all of them. The sample shows 600,000 to 750,000 clones, approximately 75% of them seen only once. J gave up 0 bases and V 4 bases, and 5 bases lay outside the gene matches. Germline values: CDR1 GTSNPN, CDR2 SVGIG (reference sequence). The CDR3 sequence is 15 residues long. The chain has TRBV30 and TRBJ2-2; 7 bases agree with TRBD1. The TCR comes from a woman aged 25 to 39 in good health. Sequencing used memory CD4+ T cells sorted from blood. Subset of the sample: CD45RA-negative fraction. Here the CDR3 reads CAWNRDSANTGELFF. The CDR3 nucleotides are TGTGCCTGGAACCGGGACAGTGCGAACACCGGGGAGCTGTTTTTT.